The 29 T cell receptor beta chains below were found in one sample sequenced in a study of blood T cell repertoires in COVID-19. Assay used: immunoSEQ multiplex PCR; TCRdb lists only in-frame clones, some missing. The table lists under 200,000 clones, 85% of them singletons. The specimen sequenced was peripheral blood. The receptors here all came from a woman of 80 years or more with acute or convalescent COVID-19.

V is TRBV7-2 and J is TRBJ1-2; possible D gene TRBD1, 5 bases. The ends were cut back, 2 bases at V and 8 bases at J, with 9 bases in the middle. CDR3 size: 12 residues. Germline V CDR1 and CDR2: SGHTA, FQGNSA. This chain's CDR3 is CASSLSGNGYTF. The CDR3 coding sequence is TGTGCCAGCAGCTTATCAGGGAACGGCTACACCTTC.

The chain couples TRBV5-1 to TRBJ1-1; D is ambiguous. The CDR3 covers 14 residues. The V end was cut by 0 bases, the J end by 5 bases, with 11 bases between. Germline V gene sequence: CDR1 SGHRS, CDR2 YFSETQ. The chain's CDR3 is CASSLGGPYTEAFF. CDR3 nucleotides: TGCGCCAGCAGCTTGGGAGGTCCGTATACTGAAGCTTTCTTT.

The chain is built from TRBV28 and TRBJ1-5, with 8 bases matching TRBD1. Germline V CDR1 and CDR2: MDHEN, SYDVKM. The CDR3 has 14 residues. V trimming: 2 bases; J trimming: 10 bases; junction bases outside the gene matches: 7. Written as DNA, the CDR3 is TGTGCCAGCAGTTTACCAGGGGGCTGGGCCCCCCAGCATTTT. Amino acids: CASSLPGGWAPQHF.

The chain couples TRBV5-1 to TRBJ1-1, with unresolved D. Trimming pared 4 bases from V and 1 base from J, leaving 8 bases between. There are 13 residues in the CDR3. Germline loops: CDR1 SGHRS, CDR2 YFSETQ. In nucleotides, the CDR3 is TGCGCCAGCAGCGGCTCACAGAACACTGAAGCTTTCTTT. Residues: CASSGSQNTEAFF.

The chain couples TRBV30 to TRBJ2-1; 11 bases align to TRBD2. The germline V gene has CDR1 GTSNPN and CDR2 SVGIG (reference sequence). Trimming cost V 4 bases and J 6 bases; bases outside gene matches: 11. The CDR3 is made up of 16 amino acids. The CDR3 DNA reads TGTGCCTGGAACCCGGGACTAGCGGTCTTTAGCAATGAGCAGTTCTTC. It encodes CAWNPGLAVFSNEQFF. Variable domain in full (rest from reference TRBV30 and TRBJ2-1): SQTIHQWPATLVQPVGSPLSLECTVEGTSNPNLYWYRQAAGRGLQLLFYSVGIGQISSEVPQNLSASRPQDRQFILSSKKLLLSDSGFYLCAWNPGLAVFSNEQFFGPGTRLTVL.

This clone was counted between two and nine times. V is TRBV7-8 and J is TRBJ2-1; 8 bases fit TRBD1. CDR3 length equals 14 residues. Per germline, CDR1 SGHVS and CDR2 FQNEAQ. V was clipped by 2 bases and J by 9 bases; unmatched bases: 6. The CDR3: CASSLYQGASEQFF. CDR3 DNA: TGTGCCAGCAGCTTATATCAGGGGGCGAGTGAGCAGTTCTTC.

This clone occurred many times. V is TRBV9 and J is TRBJ2-7; 7 positions agree with TRBD1. Per the germline V gene, CDR1 is SGDLS and CDR2 is YYNGEE. Trimming took 4 bases from V and 6 from J; bases not matched to a gene: 4. The CDR3 has 12 amino acids. For the CDR3, the DNA is TGTGCCAGCAGCCCAGCAGGGGGCGAGCAGTACTTC. This sequence encodes CASSPAGGEQYF.

Written as DNA, the CDR3 is TGCGCCAGCAGCAAGAGCGGGGCGAACACTGAAGCTTTCTTT. Amino acids: CASSKSGANTEAFF. The chain employs TRBV5-1 and TRBJ1-1; TRBD1 is a possible D gene (5 bases). The CDR3 sequence is 14 residues long. Trimming took 4 bases from V and 1 from J, leaving 11 bases between them. Germline CDR1 and CDR2: SGHRS and YFSETQ.

This rearrangement joins TRBV24-1 to TRBJ2-1, with D maybe TRBD1 (6 bases). CDR3 length equals 14 residues. V was shortened by 2 bases and J by 6 bases, with 10 bases between the two germline ends. Per germline, CDR1 KGHDR and CDR2 SFDVKD. CDR3 sequence (DNA): TGTGCCACCAGTGATTCAGGGGCTGGCAATGAGCAGTTCTTC. It specifies CATSDSGAGNEQFF.

V and J are TRBV10-3 and TRBJ2-7, with TRBD1 identical over 9 bases. V trimming: 0 bases; J trimming: 5 bases; junction bases outside the gene matches: 8. Per germline, CDR1 ENHRY and CDR2 SYGVKD. CDR3 size: 16 residues. CDR3 sequence reads: CAISESYGTGFNEQYF. DNA for the CDR3: TGTGCCATCAGTGAGTCATACGGGACAGGGTTTAACGAGCAGTACTTC.

The chain carries TRBV19 and TRBJ2-5; a weak D match, TRBD2 (6 bases). Germline assignment: CDR1 LNHDA and CDR2 SQIVND (reference sequence). V lost 10 bases to trimming and J lost 4 bases, with 22 bases between them. The CDR3 sequence is 15 residues long. The CDR3 DNA reads as TGTGCCACCCGGGGAGTAGCGGAGTCCGGAGAGACCCAGTACTTC. This translates into CATRGVAESGETQYF.

The chain combines TRBV18 with TRBJ1-6; TRBD1 matches at 7 bases. V lost 8 bases to trimming and J lost 8 bases; unmatched junction nucleotides: 9. Looked up from germline, CDR1 is KGHSH and CDR2 is LQKENI. This CDR3 comprises 14 residues. The CDR3 protein is CASVRDRGDSPLHF. As DNA, the CDR3 is TGTGCCAGCGTCCGGGACAGAGGGGATTCACCCCTCCACTTT.

The CDR3 nucleotides read TGTGCCAGCAGCTTAGCGGGGGGGGAAAACATTCAGTACTTC. It specifies CASSLAGGENIQYF. The chain couples TRBV7-8 to TRBJ2-4; 7 nucleotides align to TRBD2. The CDR3 sequence is 14 residues long. Germline-derived CDR1 and CDR2 are SGHVS and FQNEAQ. J was trimmed by 5 bases and V by 0 bases; bases with no gene match: 1.

The CDR3 DNA is TGTGCCAGCAGCCGGGACATATCCGGGCAGGGGGCGCCGGAGACCCAGTACTTC. Translated: CASSRDISGQGAPETQYF. The chain couples TRBV5-5 to TRBJ2-5; 8 bases align to TRBD1. The V gene end was trimmed by 4 bases and the J gene end by 5 bases; junction bases not matched to a gene: 19. The CDR3 covers 18 residues. CDR1 and CDR2 (germline): SGHKS, YYEKEE (reference sequence).

The J gene is TRBJ2-1, the V gene TRBV28; TRBD2 matches 9 bases. The CDR3 spans 17 residues. The ends lost 2 bases at V and 7 bases at J; junction bases unmatched: 12. The germline gives CDR1 MDHEN, CDR2 SYDVKM. Here the CDR3 DNA reads TGTGCCAGCAGTTTACCCCGGTTAGCGGGAGCTACAAATGAGCAGTTCTTC. Translated, it gives CASSLPRLAGATNEQFF.

This chain connects TRBV5-1 to TRBJ2-3, with 7 bases that match TRBD2. The J segment lost 0 bases and the V segment lost 2 bases, leaving 6 bases of the junction unmatched. The CDR3 sequence is 16 residues long. The germline CDR1 and CDR2 sequences are SGHRS and YFSETQ. This CDR3 is CASSLRLAGSTDTQYF. The CDR3 DNA is TGCGCCAGCAGCTTAAGACTAGCTGGGAGCACAGATACGCAGTATTTT.

The chain joins TRBV5-1 to TRBJ2-3, with 10 bases aligning to TRBD2. The trim removed 4 bases at V and 5 bases at J, leaving 7 bases unmatched. CDR1 is SGHRS, CDR2 YFSETQ, per germline. The CDR3 has 15 amino acids. The CDR3 here is CASSPLAGVGDTQYF. In DNA, the CDR3 is TGCGCCAGCAGCCCGCTAGCGGGAGTGGGAGATACGCAGTATTTT.

The chain is built from TRBV18 and TRBJ1-3; possible D gene TRBD1, 5 bases. V gave up 6 bases and J gave up 0 bases, with 15 bases separating them. The germline CDR1 and CDR2 sequences are KGHSH and LQKENI. The CDR3 covers 16 residues. The CDR3 is CASSFLTARSGNTIYF. CDR3 DNA sequence: TGTGCCAGCTCCTTCCTGACAGCTCGCTCTGGAAACACCATATATTTT. Full variable domain (missing parts from reference TRBV18 and TRBJ1-3): NAGVMQNPRHLVRRRGQEARLRCSPMKGHSHVYWYRQLPEEGLKFMVYLQKENIIDESGMPKERFSAEFPKEGPSILRIQQVVRGDSAAYFCASSFLTARSGNTIYFGEGSWLTVV.

The chain links TRBV30 to TRBJ2-7; tentatively, D is TRBD1 (6 bases). V was trimmed by 2 bases and J by 2 bases, leaving 10 bases between them. Germline CDR1 GTSNPN, CDR2 SVGIG (reference sequence). The CDR3 loop spans 13 amino acids. The CDR3 nucleotides read TGTGCCTGGAGTTTGGACAGAACCTACGAGCAGTACTTC. It specifies CAWSLDRTYEQYF. The variable domain in full, completed from reference TRBV30 and TRBJ2-7, reads SQTIHQWPATLVQPVGSPLSLECTVEGTSNPNLYWYRQAAGRGLQLLFYSVGIGQISSEVPQNLSASRPQDRQFILSSKKLLLSDSGFYLCAWSLDRTYEQYFGPGTRLTVT.

V and J are TRBV5-1 and TRBJ1-1; the D gene is possibly TRBD1 (5 bases). The CDR3 contains 15 residues. Trimming pared 0 bases from V and 2 bases from J, leaving 11 bases between. Germline V gives CDR1 SGHRS, CDR2 YFSETQ. In DNA, the CDR3 is TGCGCCAGCAGCTTGGGACAGTCCGGCAACACTGAAGCTTTCTTT. It translates to CASSLGQSGNTEAFF. The full variable domain, its missing parts supplied by reference TRBV5-1 and TRBJ1-1, is KAGVTQTPRYLIKTRGQQVTLSCSPISGHRSVSWYQQTPGQGLQFLFEYFSETQRNKGNFPGRFSGRQFSNSRSEMNVSTLELGDSALYLCASSLGQSGNTEAFFGQGTRLTVV.

V gene TRBV4-3 combines with J gene TRBJ2-7; TRBD1 agrees at 8 bases. This CDR3 region has 15 residues. V dropped 4 bases and J dropped 0; count of bases not matched to a gene: 5. Germline V gene data show CDR1 as LGHNA and CDR2 as YSLEER. In DNA, the CDR3 is TGCGCCAGCAGCCTCGGGGGACAGGACTCCTACGAGCAGTACTTC. It yields the protein CASSLGGQDSYEQYF.

The gene calls are TRBV27 and TRBJ2-3, with TRBD2 identical over 13 bases. The V segment lost 5 bases and the J segment 1 base; nucleotides outside the gene matches: 0. CDR1 and CDR2 from the germline V gene are MNHEY and SMNVEV (reference sequence). The CDR3 covers 15 residues. This CDR3 is CASSGLAGGTDTQYF. In nucleotides, the CDR3 is TGTGCCAGCAGTGGACTAGCGGGGGGCACAGATACGCAGTATTTT.

The chain couples TRBV27 to TRBJ1-6; 7 bases are a match to TRBD1. The CDR3 is made up of 15 amino acids. V lost 3 bases, J lost 13 bases, and 12 bases stayed unmatched. Per germline, CDR1 MNHEY and CDR2 SMNVEV (reference sequence). CDR3 in DNA: TGTGCCAGCAGTTTCGCAGGGGGAAACAATCTTCCCCTCCACTTT. As protein: CASSFAGGNNLPLHF.

V gene TRBV5-1 combines with J gene TRBJ2-7; 9 nucleotides align to TRBD1. Germline V gene sequence: CDR1 SGHRS, CDR2 YFSETQ. The length of the CDR3 is 16 residues. The junction had 9 bases not matched to a gene; V was cut back by 0 bases and J by 5 bases. This CDR3 is CASSLARQGGSDEQYF. For the CDR3, the DNA is TGCGCCAGCAGCTTGGCCAGACAGGGGGGAAGTGACGAGCAGTACTTC.

The chain uses TRBV19 and TRBJ1-5; the D is unclear. Germline-derived CDR1 and CDR2 are LNHDA and SQIVND (reference sequence). Trimming took off 5 bases at V and 4 bases at J, with 21 bases between the two ends. The CDR3 has 17 residues. CDR3: CASSFLVLIPMNQPQHF. CDR3 in DNA: TGTGCCAGTAGTTTTCTTGTTCTAATACCCATGAATCAGCCCCAGCATTTT.

This clone was seen just once. The rearrangement uses TRBV29-1 and TRBJ2-2; 8 bases agree with TRBD2. V was clipped by 4 bases and J by 1 base; unmatched bases: 5. There are 15 residues in the CDR3. CDR1 is SQVTM and CDR2 is ANQGSEA in the germline V gene. The DNA of the CDR3 is TGCAGCGTTGCGCGTCTAGCGGGGAACACCGGGGAGCTGTTTTTT. This encodes CSVARLAGNTGELFF.

The chain links TRBV10-3 to TRBJ1-2; 8 nucleotides agree with TRBD1. Trimming at V came to 10 bases and at J to 2 bases, leaving 6 bases not matched to a gene. The CDR3 sequence is 13 residues long. Germline CDR1 is ENHRY and CDR2 is SYGVKD. CDR3 region: CANSDRVNYGYTF. In nucleotides, the CDR3 is TGTGCCAACTCGGACAGGGTAAACTATGGCTACACCTTC.

The CDR3 DNA sequence: TGTGCCAGCAGCTCCCGACAGGGGGCAGGACACACTGAAGCTTTCTTT. It specifies CASSSRQGAGHTEAFF. V and J are TRBV11-2 and TRBJ1-1; 10 positions match TRBD1. Per the germline V gene, CDR1 is SGHAT and CDR2 is FQNNGV. V was pared by 4 bases and J by 3 bases, with 8 bases of the junction left unmatched. The CDR3 is made up of 16 amino acids.

The V gene is TRBV5-1, the J gene TRBJ2-1; 8 bases are a match to TRBD2. Losses at the gene ends were 3 bases for V and 4 bases for J; bases not matched to a gene: 9. The germline CDR1 and CDR2 sequences are SGHRS and YFSETQ. The CDR3 totals 16 residues. The chain's CDR3 is CASSSLSGSGYNEQFF. In nucleotides, the CDR3 is TGCGCCAGCAGCTCCCTGAGCGGGAGCGGTTACAATGAGCAGTTCTTC.